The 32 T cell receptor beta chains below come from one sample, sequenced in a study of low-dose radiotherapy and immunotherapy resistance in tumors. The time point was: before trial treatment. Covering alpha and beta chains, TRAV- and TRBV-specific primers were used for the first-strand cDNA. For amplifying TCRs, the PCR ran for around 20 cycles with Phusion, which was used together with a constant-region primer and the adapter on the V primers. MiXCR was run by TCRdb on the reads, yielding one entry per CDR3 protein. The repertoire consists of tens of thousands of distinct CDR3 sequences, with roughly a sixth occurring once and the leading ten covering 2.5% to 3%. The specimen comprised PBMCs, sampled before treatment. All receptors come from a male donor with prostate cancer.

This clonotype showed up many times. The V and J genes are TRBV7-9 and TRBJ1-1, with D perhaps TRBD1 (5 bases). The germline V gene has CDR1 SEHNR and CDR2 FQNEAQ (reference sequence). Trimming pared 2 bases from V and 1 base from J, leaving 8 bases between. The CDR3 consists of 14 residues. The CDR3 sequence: CASSLLGANTEAFF. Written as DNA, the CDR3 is TGTGCCAGCAGCTTATTAGGGGCGAACACTGAAGCTTTCTTT.

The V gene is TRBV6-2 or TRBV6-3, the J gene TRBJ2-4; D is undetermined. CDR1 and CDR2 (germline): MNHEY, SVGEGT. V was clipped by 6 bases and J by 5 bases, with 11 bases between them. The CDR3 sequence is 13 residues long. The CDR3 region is CASRVDGENIQYF. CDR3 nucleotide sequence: TGTGCCAGCAGGGTGGACGGAGAAAACATTCAGTACTTC.

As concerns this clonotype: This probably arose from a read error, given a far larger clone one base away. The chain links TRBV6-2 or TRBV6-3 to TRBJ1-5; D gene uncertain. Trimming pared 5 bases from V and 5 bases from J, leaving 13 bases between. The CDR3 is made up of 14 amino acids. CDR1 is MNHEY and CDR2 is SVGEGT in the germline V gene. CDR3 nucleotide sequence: TGTGCCAGCAGTGGAGATCACCTCCATCAGCCCCAGCATTTT. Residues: CASSGDHLHQPQHF.

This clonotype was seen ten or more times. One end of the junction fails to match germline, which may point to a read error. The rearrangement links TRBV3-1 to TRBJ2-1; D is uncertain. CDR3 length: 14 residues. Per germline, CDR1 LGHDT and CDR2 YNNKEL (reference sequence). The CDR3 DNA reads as TGCGCCAGCAGCCCTGGCGGCTCCTACAATGAGCAGTTCTTC. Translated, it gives CASSPGGSYNEQFF.

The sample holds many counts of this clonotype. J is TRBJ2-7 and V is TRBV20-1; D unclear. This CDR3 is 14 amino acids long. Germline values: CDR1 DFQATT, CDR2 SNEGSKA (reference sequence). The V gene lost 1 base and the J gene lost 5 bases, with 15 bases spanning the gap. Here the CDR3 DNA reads TGCAGTGCTAGAGTCCCACCAGGAGACAACGAGCAGTACTTC. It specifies CSARVPPGDNEQYF.

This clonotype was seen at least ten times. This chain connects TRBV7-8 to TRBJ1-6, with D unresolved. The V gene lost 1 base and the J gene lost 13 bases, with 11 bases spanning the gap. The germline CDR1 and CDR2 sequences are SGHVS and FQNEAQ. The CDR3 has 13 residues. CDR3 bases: TGTGCCAGCAGCTTAGGAACACCATCCCCCCTCCACTTT. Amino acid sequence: CASSLGTPSPLHF.

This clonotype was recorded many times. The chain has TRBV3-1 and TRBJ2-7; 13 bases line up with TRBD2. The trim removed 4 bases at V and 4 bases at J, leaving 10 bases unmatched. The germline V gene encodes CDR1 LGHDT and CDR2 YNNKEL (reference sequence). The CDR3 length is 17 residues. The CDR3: CASSPVTSGGLWYEQYF. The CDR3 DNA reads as TGTGCCAGCAGCCCGGTGACTAGCGGGGGGCTTTGGTACGAGCAGTACTTC.

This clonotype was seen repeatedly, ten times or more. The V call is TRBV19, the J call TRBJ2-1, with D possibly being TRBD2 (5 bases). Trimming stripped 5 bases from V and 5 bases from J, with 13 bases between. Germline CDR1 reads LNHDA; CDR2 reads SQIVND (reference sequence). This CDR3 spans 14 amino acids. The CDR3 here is CASSLKLANNEQFF. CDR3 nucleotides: TGTGCCAGTAGTCTCAAGTTAGCGAACAATGAGCAGTTCTTC.

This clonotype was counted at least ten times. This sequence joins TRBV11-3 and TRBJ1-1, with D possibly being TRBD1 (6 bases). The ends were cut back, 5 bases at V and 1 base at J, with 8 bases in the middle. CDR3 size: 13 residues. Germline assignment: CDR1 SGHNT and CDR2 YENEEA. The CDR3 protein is CASSRQENTEAFF. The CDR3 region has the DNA TGTGCCAGCAGCCGACAGGAGAACACTGAAGCTTTCTTT.

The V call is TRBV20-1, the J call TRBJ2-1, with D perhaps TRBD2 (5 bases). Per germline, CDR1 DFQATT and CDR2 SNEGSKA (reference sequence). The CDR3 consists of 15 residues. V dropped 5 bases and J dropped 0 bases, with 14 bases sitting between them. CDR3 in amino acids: CSAVGGPDSYNEQFF. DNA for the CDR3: TGCAGTGCTGTGGGCGGGCCGGACTCCTACAATGAGCAGTTCTTC.

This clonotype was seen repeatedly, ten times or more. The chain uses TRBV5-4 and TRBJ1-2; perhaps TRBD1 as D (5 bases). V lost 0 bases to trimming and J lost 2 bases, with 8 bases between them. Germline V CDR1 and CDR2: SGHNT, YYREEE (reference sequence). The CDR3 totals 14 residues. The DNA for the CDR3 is TGTGCCAGCAGCTTGGACAGGACGAACTATGGCTACACCTTC. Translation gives CASSLDRTNYGYTF.

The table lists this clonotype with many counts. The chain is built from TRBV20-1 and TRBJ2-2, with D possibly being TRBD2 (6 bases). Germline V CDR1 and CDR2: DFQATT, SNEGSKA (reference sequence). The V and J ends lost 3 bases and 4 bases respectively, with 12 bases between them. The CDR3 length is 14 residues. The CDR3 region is CSARVGGRTGELFF. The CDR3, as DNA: TGCAGTGCTAGGGTCGGGGGACGCACCGGGGAGCTGTTTTTT.

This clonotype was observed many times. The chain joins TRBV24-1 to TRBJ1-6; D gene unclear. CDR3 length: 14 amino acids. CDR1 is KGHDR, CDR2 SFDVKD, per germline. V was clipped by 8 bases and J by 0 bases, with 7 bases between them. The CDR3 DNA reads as TGTGCCACCAATGGGAGCTCCTATAATTCACCCCTCCACTTT. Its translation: CATNGSSYNSPLHF.

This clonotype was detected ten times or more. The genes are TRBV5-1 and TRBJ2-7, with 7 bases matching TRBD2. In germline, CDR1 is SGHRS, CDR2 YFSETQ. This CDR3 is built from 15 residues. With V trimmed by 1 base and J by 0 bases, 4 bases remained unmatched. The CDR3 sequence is CASSLRGVDSYEQYF. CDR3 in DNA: TGCGCCAGCAGCTTGCGGGGGGTCGACTCCTACGAGCAGTACTTC.

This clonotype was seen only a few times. CDR3 loop: CASSPGTAVYEQYF. The CDR3 nucleotides read TGTGCCAGCAGTCCCGGGACAGCCGTCTACGAGCAGTACTTC. This sequence joins TRBV9 and TRBJ2-7; 7 bases are a match to TRBD1. There are 14 residues in the CDR3. V was pared by 5 bases and J by 3 bases, with 8 bases of the junction left unmatched. Germline lookup yields CDR1 SGDLS and CDR2 YYNGEE.

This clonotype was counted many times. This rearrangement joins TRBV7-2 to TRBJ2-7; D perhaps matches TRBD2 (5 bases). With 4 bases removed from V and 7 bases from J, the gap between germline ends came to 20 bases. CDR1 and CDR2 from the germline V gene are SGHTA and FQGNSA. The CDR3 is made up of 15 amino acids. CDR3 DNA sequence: TGTGCCAGCAGCTCGTCCGGGATAACTACTAGTGAGCAGTACTTC. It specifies CASSSSGITTSEQYF.

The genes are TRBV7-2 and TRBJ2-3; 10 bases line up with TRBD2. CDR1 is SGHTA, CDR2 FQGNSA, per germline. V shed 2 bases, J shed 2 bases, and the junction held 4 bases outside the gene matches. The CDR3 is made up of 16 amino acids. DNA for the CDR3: TGTGCCAGCAGCTTATCCCTAGCGGGGGACACAGATACGCAGTATTTT. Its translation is CASSLSLAGDTDTQYF.

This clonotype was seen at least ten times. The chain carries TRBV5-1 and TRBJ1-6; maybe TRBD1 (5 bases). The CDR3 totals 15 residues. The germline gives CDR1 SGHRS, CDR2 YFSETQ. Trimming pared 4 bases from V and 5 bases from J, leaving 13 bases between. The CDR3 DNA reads TGCGCCAGCAGCCGAGACAGAGGCGATAATTCACCCCTCCACTTT. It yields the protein CASSRDRGDNSPLHF.

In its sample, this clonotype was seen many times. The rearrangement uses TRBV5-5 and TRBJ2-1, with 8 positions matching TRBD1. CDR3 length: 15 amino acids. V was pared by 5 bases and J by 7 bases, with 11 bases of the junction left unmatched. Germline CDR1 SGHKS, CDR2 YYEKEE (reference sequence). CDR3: CASRVGQGAQNEQFF. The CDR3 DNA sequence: TGTGCCAGCAGAGTGGGGCAGGGGGCGCAAAATGAGCAGTTCTTC.

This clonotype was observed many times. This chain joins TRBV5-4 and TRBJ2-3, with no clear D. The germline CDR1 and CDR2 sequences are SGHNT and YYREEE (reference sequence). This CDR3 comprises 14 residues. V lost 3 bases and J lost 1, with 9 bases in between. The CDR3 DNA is TGTGCCAGCAGCTCGGACGCGGGCACAGATACGCAGTATTTT. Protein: CASSSDAGTDTQYF.

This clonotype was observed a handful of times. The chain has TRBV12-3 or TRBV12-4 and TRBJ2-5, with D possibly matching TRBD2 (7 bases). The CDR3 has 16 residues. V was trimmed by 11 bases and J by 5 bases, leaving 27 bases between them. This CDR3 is CASEGGAGREGETQYF. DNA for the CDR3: TGTGCCTCAGAAGGGGGAGCGGGAAGGGAGGGGGAGACCCAGTACTTC.

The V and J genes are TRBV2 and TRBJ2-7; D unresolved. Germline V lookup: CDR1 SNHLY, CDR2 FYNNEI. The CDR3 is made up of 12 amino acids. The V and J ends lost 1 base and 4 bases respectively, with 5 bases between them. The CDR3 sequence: CASSEGQYEQYF. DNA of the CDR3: TGTGCCAGCAGTGAAGGGCAGTACGAGCAGTACTTC.

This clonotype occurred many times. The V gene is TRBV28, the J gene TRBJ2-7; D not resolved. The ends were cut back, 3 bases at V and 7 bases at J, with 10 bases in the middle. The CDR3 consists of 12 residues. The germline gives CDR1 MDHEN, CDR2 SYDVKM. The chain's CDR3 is CASSFPSGEQYF. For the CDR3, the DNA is TGTGCCAGCAGTTTTCCATCTGGGGAGCAGTACTTC. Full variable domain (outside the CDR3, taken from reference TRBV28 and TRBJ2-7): DVKVTQSSRYLVKRTGEKVFLECVQDMDHENMFWYRQDPGLGLRLIYFSYDVKMKEKGDIPEGYSVSREKKERFSLILESASTNQTSMYLCASSFPSGEQYFGPGTRLTVT.

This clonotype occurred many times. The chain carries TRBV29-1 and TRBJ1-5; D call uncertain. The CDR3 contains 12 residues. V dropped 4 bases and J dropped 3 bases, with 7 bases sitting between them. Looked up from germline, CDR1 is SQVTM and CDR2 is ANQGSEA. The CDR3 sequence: CSVGAVNQPQHF. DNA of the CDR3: TGCAGCGTTGGGGCAGTCAATCAGCCCCAGCATTTT.

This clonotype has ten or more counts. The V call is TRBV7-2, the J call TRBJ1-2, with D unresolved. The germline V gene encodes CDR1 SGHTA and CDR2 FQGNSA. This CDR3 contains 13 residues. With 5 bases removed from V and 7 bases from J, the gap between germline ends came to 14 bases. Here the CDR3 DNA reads TGTGCCAGCAGCCCCCAGGAGTTAGTTGGCTACACCTTC. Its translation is CASSPQELVGYTF.

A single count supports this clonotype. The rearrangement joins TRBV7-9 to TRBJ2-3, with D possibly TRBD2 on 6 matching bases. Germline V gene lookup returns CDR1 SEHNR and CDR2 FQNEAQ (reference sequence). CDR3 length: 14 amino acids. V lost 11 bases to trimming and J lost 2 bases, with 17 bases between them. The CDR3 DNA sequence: TGTGCCGCGGAGGGCCCGGAGGTCACAGATACGCAGTATTTT. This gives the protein CAAEGPEVTDTQYF.

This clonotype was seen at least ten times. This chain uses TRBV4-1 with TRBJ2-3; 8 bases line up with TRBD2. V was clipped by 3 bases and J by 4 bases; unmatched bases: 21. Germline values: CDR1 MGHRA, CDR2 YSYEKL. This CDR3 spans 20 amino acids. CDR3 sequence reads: CASSQESAGTRWISADTQYF. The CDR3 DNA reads TGCGCCAGCAGCCAGGAGTCGGCCGGGACTAGGTGGATTTCGGCAGATACGCAGTATTTT.

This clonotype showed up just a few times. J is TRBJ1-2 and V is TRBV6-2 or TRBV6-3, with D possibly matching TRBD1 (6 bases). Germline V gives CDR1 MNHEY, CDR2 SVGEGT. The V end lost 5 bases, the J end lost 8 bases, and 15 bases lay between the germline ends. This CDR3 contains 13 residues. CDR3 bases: TGTGCCAGCAGTGAAGCCTACAGGGAGGGCTACACCTTC. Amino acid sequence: CASSEAYREGYTF.

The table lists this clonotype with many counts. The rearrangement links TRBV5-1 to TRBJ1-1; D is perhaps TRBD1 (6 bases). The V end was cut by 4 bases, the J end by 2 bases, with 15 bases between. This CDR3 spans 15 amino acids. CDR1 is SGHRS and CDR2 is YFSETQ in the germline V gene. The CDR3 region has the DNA TGCGCCAGCAGCCCGGGGACGGGGGCCAACACTGAAGCTTTCTTT. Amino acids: CASSPGTGANTEAFF.

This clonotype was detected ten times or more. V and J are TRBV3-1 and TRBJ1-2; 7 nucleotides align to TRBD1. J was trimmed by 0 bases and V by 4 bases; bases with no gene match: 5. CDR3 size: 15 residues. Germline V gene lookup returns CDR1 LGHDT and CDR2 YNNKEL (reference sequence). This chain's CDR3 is CASSPGTEANYGYTF. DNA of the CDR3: TGTGCCAGCAGCCCCGGGACAGAGGCTAACTATGGCTACACCTTC.

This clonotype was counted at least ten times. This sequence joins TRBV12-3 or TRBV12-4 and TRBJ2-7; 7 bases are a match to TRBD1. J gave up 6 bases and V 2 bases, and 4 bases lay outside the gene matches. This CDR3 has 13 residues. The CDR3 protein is CASSLKGAGEQYF. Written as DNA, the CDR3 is TGTGCCAGCAGTTTAAAGGGGGCTGGCGAGCAGTACTTC.

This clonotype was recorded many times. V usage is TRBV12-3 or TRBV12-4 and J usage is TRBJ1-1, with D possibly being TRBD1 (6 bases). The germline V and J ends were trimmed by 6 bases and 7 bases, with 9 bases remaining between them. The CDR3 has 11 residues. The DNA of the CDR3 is TGTGCCAGCAGAGGAGGGGGTGAAGCTTTCTTT. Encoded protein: CASRGGGEAFF.